These 5 T cell receptor beta chains were sequenced from one sample in a study of post-analysis software for immune sequencing data. Whole-study findings and limits: Included in a set of four or five TRBV segments more frequent in patients than controls were TRBV5-6, TRBV5-1 and TRBV20-1.

Their cognate antigens are unknown. Unique molecular identifiers were built into the TCR beta cDNA libraries. One entry per CDR3 protein, called by TCRdb with MiXCR from the PCR reads. The sample records about 770,000 distinct CDR3 sequences, about 45% being singletons. Sequencing was carried out using blood. These receptors all stem from a girl aged 5 to 17 with multiple sclerosis.

The gene calls are TRBV20-1 and TRBJ2-7, with D possibly being TRBD2 (6 bases). The V gene lost 6 bases and the J gene lost 0 bases, with 12 bases spanning the gap. The germline V gene has CDR1 DFQATT and CDR2 SNEGSKA (reference sequence). This CDR3 is 13 amino acids long. The CDR3 loop is CSAAGGLSYEQYF. CDR3 nucleotides: TGCAGTGCCGCCGGGGGACTCTCCTACGAGCAGTACTTC.

This clonotype was observed a handful of times. The chain couples TRBV10-3 to TRBJ2-5; D not resolved. The end of the DNA fits TRBJ2-7 better, so the J call may be wrong. From germline, CDR1 is ENHRY and CDR2 SYGVKD. The CDR3 totals 12 residues. Here the CDR3 reads CAISLGGDEQYF. The CDR3 DNA reads as TGTGCCATCAGCCTTGGTGGTGACGAGCAGTACTTC.

The rearrangement links TRBV9 to TRBJ2-1, with D possibly matching TRBD1 (5 bases). The germline gives CDR1 SGDLS, CDR2 YYNGEE. The CDR3 runs 15 residues. V was clipped by 3 bases and J by 2 bases, with 12 bases between them. CDR3 in DNA: TGTGCCAGCAGCGGGGGCGGAGACGCCTACAATGAGCAGTTCTTC. This gives the protein CASSGGGDAYNEQFF.

The V gene is TRBV9, the J gene TRBJ2-7, with D possibly TRBD1 on 5 matching bases. The J call is uncertain, as TRBJ2-4 better fits the DNA end. CDR3 size: 13 residues. Germline V lookup: CDR1 SGDLS, CDR2 YYNGEE. This CDR3 is CASSRGQQNIQYF. CDR3 in DNA: TGTGCCAGCAGCAGGGGCCAGCAAAACATTCAGTACTTC.

The J gene is TRBJ2-2, the V gene TRBV12-3 or TRBV12-4; D might be TRBD1 or TRBD2, each matching 7 bases. There are 14 residues in the CDR3. Trimming stripped 7 bases from V and 16 bases from J, with 25 bases between. CDR3 amino acids: CASTPTGRAGEEFF. The DNA of the CDR3 is TGTGCCAGCACCCCGACAGGGAGGGCCGGGGAGGAGTTTTTT.